This T cell receptor (beta chain) stems from a study of shared clonotypes between healthy human individuals. Study-level information: Those who served as donors were a couple of women and three men between the ages of 18 and 49.

Trimming left V 6 bases short and J 7 bases short, with 12 bases between. The CDR3 contains 12 residues. From germline, CDR1 is MNHEY and CDR2 SMNVEV (reference sequence). Selected positively for CCR7 and CD45RO-negative, naive CD8 cells excluded terminally differentiated effector memory CD45RA+ cells. Replicate sorted-subset PCRs were loaded with around 220 ng DNA, 25,000 to 30,000 T cell genomes. Sequencing was performed with immunoSEQ multiplex PCR; in TCRdb, only in-frame clones are kept and a portion is missing. The repertoire holds about 2 million clones, approximately 94% seen once, with more than 0.95% in the top ten.

This clonotype was sampled from a man younger than 35 in good health. Sequenced input: naive CD8+ T cells sorted from blood. The chain has TRBV27 and TRBJ1-1, with D uncertain. The CDR3 region has the DNA TGTGCCAGCAGGGGTTTGAAGGGTGAAGCTTTCTTT. Its translation: CASRGLKGEAFF.